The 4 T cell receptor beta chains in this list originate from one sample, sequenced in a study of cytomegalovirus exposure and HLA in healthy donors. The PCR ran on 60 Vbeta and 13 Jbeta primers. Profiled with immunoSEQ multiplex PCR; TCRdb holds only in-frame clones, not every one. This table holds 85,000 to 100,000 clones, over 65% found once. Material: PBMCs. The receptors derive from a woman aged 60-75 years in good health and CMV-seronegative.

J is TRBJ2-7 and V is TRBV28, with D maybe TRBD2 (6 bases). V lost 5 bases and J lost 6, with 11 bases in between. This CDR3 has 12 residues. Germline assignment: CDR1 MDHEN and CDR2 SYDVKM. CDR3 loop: CASSETSLEQYF. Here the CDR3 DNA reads TGTGCCAGCAGTGAGACTAGTCTCGAGCAGTACTTC.

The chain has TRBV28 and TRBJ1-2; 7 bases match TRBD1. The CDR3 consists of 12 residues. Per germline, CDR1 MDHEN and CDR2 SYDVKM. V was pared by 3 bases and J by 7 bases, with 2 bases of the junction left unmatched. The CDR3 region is CASSLTGSGYTF. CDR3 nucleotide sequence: TGTGCCAGCAGTTTGACAGGGTCTGGCTACACCTTC.

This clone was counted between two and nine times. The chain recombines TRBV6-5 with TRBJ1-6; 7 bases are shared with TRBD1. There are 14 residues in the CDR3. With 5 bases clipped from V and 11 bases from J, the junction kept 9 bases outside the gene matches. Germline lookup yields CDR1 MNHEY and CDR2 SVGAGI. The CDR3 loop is CASSPTGDSTPLHF. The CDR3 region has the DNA TGTGCCAGCAGTCCCACAGGGGACTCTACACCCCTCCACTTT.

The CDR3: CASSAAGGANQPQHF. The CDR3 coding sequence is TGTGCCAGTAGTGCTGCTGGGGGCGCCAATCAGCCCCAGCATTTT. The V gene is TRBV19, the J gene TRBJ1-5; D may be TRBD1 (6 bases). The CDR3 contains 15 residues. Germline lookup yields CDR1 LNHDA and CDR2 SQIVND (reference sequence). Trimming pared 5 bases from V and 3 bases from J, leaving 14 bases between.